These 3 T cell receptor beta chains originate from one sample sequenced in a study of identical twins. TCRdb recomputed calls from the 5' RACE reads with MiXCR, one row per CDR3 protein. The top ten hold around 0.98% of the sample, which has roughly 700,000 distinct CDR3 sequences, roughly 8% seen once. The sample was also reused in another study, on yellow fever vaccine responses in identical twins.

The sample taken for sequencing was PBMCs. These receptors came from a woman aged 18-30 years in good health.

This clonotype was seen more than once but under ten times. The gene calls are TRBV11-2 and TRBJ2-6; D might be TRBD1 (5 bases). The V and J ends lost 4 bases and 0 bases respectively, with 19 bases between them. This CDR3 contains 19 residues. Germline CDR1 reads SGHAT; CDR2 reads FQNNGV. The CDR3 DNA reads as TGTGCCAGCAGCTCCCAAGAAAGGGGAATGAGCTCTGGGGCCAACGTCCTGACTTTC. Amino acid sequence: CASSSQERGMSSGANVLTF.

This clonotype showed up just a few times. CDR3 nucleotide sequence: TGTGCCACCAGCGGACTAGCGGGAGGGATTGAGCAGTTCTTC. This gives the protein CATSGLAGGIEQFF. The chain couples TRBV24-1 to TRBJ2-1; TRBD2 agrees at 15 bases. J was trimmed by 9 bases and V by 7 bases; bases with no gene match: 3. This CDR3 contains 14 residues. CDR1 is KGHDR, CDR2 SFDVKD, per germline.

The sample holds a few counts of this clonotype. The chain's CDR3 is CASRGLASGSYEQYF. The CDR3 nucleotides are TGTGCCAGCAGAGGCCTGGCTAGCGGGAGTTACGAGCAGTACTTC. J is TRBJ2-7 and V is TRBV6-2 or TRBV6-3; 10 bases agree with TRBD2. Germline CDR1 and CDR2: MNHEY and SVGEGT. The length of the CDR3 is 15 residues. Trimming took 6 bases from V and 4 from J; bases not matched to a gene: 9.